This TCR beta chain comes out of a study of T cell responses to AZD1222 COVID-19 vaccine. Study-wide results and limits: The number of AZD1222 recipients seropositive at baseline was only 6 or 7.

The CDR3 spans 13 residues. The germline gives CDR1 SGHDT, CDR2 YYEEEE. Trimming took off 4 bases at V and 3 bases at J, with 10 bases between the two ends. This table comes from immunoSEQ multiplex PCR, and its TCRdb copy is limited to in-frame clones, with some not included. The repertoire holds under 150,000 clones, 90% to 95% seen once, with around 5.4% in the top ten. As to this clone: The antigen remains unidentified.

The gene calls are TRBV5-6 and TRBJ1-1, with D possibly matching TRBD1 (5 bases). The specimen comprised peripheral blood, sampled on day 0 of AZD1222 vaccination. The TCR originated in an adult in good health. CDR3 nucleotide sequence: TGTGCCAGCAGCGGGGACCGAGACACTGAAGCTTTCTTT. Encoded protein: CASSGDRDTEAFF.